The 7 T cell receptor beta chains reported below all come from one sample, sequenced in a study of T cell clonality in common variable immunodeficiency. Produced via immunoSEQ multiplex PCR; TCRdb's table is partial and in-frame only. This sample includes about 32,000 clones with no singletons; its ten biggest clones take up roughly 4.5%. Sample: peripheral blood mononuclear cells. The receptors were sampled from a person aged 18 to 75 in good health.

About this clone itself: The read halts 3 residues ahead of the CDR3 end, with the missing end drawn from the germline J gene. This sequence joins TRBV7-9 and TRBJ1-2; no clear D. Germline V gives CDR1 SEHNR, CDR2 FQNEAQ (reference sequence). The CDR3 has 12 amino acids. The CDR3 DNA, read in part, is TGTGCCAGCAGCATTTGGACTAACGAC. Its translation is CASSIWTND. The whole CDR3 is CASSIWTNDYTF.

The table lists this clone with many counts. The read is 3 residues too short to cover the CDR3 end, so that end is filled in from the germline J gene. The same CDR3 is also encoded by other DNA sequences in this sample. This sequence joins TRBV6-1 and TRBJ1-3; D unresolved. The V end was cut by 2 bases, the J end by 0 bases, with 14 bases between. CDR3 length: 17 amino acids. The germline gives CDR1 MNHNS, CDR2 SASEGT. CDR3 loop: CASSEQPAGSSGNTIYF. The DNA read from the CDR3 is TGTGCCAGCAGTGAACAGCCAGCGGGGAGCTCTGGAAACACC.

This clone was counted between two and nine times. The read stops 3 residues short of the end of the CDR3; the missing end is completed from the germline J gene. The chain has TRBV7-9 and TRBJ2-3; D call uncertain. The germline gives CDR1 SEHNR, CDR2 FQNEAQ (reference sequence). Trimming cost V 5 bases and J 1 base, with 13 bases left between them. This CDR3 is built from 15 residues. The CDR3 protein is CASSRTGRGTDTQYF. The sequenced CDR3 bases are TGTGCCAGCAGCCGAACCGGCCGGGGCACAGATACG. The variable domain in full, with the rest retrieved from reference TRBV7-9 and TRBJ2-3, is DTGVSQNPRHKITKRGQNVTFRCDPISEHNRLYWYRQTLGQGPEFLTYFQNEAQLEKSRLLSDRFSAERPKGSFSTLEIQRTEQGDSAMYLCASSRTGRGTDTQYFGPGTRLTVL.

This clone was recorded at least ten times. The read stops 3 residues short of the end of the CDR3; the missing end is completed from the germline J gene. The rearrangement joins TRBV6-1 to TRBJ1-5; D is unclear. CDR3 length equals 14 residues. The germline V gene encodes CDR1 MNHNS and CDR2 SASEGT. Trimming stripped 3 bases from V and 3 bases from J, with 9 bases between. CDR3 bases read: TGTGCCAGCAGTGAGCACACCTCCAATCAGCCC. Its translation is CASSEHTSNQP. In full, the CDR3 is CASSEHTSNQPQHF.

This clone was seen many times. The CDR3 is cut off 3 residues early in the read; its end comes from the germline J gene. This rearrangement joins TRBV20-1 to TRBJ2-5, with 7 bases fitting TRBD1. V shed 2 bases and J 3 bases; nucleotides not matched to a gene: 21. CDR3 length equals 19 residues. The V gene's germline CDR1 is DFQATT and CDR2 SNEGSKA (reference sequence). CDR3 protein: CSARSLGNNRGSFEETQYF. CDR3 bases read: TGCAGTGCTAGAAGTCTGGGTAACAACAGGGGATCCTTCGAAGAGACC.

This clone was observed many times. The CDR3 goes on 3 residues after the read ends, and that part is filled in from the germline J gene. The chain is built from TRBV5-1 and TRBJ1-6; tentative D call: TRBD1 (6 bases). The CDR3 has 14 amino acids. Germline V CDR1 and CDR2: SGHRS, YFSETQ. V lost 5 bases and J 7 bases, leaving 13 bases between the germline ends. This CDR3 is CASRGSTGNSPLHF. The sequenced part of the CDR3 DNA is TGCGCCAGCAGGGGGTCTACAGGGAATTCACCC.

The table lists this clone with a few counts. The sequence runs out 3 residues before the end of the CDR3; the remainder is reconstructed from the germline J gene. The chain joins TRBV19 to TRBJ1-2; D is undetermined. Germline CDR1 reads LNHDA; CDR2 reads SQIVND (reference sequence). This CDR3 has 13 residues. The CDR3 here is CASSIQVVEDYTF. The CDR3 DNA, read in part, is TGTGCCAGTAGTATTCAGGTGGTGGAGGAC. The full variable domain, in which reference TRBV19 and TRBJ1-2 provide the parts outside the CDR3, is DGGITQSPKYLFRKEGQNVTLSCEQNLNHDAMYWYRQDPGQGLRLIYYSQIVNDFQKGDIAEGYSVSREKKESFPLTVTSAQKNPTAFYLCASSIQVVEDYTFGSGTRLTVV.